This T cell receptor (beta chain) originates from a study of blood T cell repertoires in COVID-19. Study-wide context: Whether acute or convalescent, the COVID-19 samples came from the United States, Italy and Spain. The cDNA or gDNA used as material had been derived from T cells, B-cell-depleted T cells, or PBMCs.

Original processing notes: Amplifying reference gene primers gave estimates of nucleated cell counts. Here immunoSEQ multiplex PCR was the method, and the copy in TCRdb shows in-frame clones only, minus some. The D gene and trimming were derived from the DNA, and the V and J assignments and clone size from that table. The sample shows roughly 250,000 clones, approximately 80% of them seen only once. Germline V gene lookup returns CDR1 SGHTA and CDR2 FQGNSA. The CDR3 consists of 14 residues. J was trimmed by 6 bases and V by 2 bases; bases with no gene match: 4. Sequenced material: peripheral blood. The J gene is TRBJ1-2, the V gene TRBV7-2; 9 bases fit TRBD1. The origin of this receptor is an elderly woman with acute or convalescent COVID-19. The CDR3 DNA sequence: TGTGCCAGCAGCTTACGGGACAGGGTGGATGGCTACACCTTC. Residues: CASSLRDRVDGYTF.